These T cell receptor beta chains were read from a single sample in a study of blood T cells in healthy people across ages. Via MiXCR, TCRdb re-called the 5' RACE reads, giving one row per CDR3 protein. Of some 690,000 distinct CDR3 sequences listed, 20% to 25% were seen once; the top ten hold around a fifth. Material for sequencing was blood. These receptors all come from a man aged 65 to 79 in good health. Both conserved end residues are part of each CDR3. The D gene is left open where the match is weak. Rows give clone size only sometimes, using once, few, many, or a class for an expanded clone.

clone size	V gene	J gene	D gene	CDR3 DNA	CDR3 protein
.	TRBV20-1	TRBJ2-3	.	TGCAGTGCTAGTCGGTCCGGGCGGGACACAGATACGCAGTATTTT	CSASRSGRDTDTQYF
.	TRBV6-6	TRBJ1-1	.	TGTGCCAGCAGTTCCGGCCGTACGGCTGAAGCTTTCTTT	CASSSGRTAEAFF
.	TRBV11-3	TRBJ2-1	.	TGTGCCAGCAGCTTAGAGGGGTTCTACAATGAGCAGTTCTTC	CASSLEGFYNEQFF
.	TRBV29-1	TRBJ2-5	TRBD1	TGCAGCGTCAACAGGGGGTCCGTGGAGACCCAGTACTTC	CSVNRGSVETQYF
few	TRBV12-3/TRBV12-4	TRBJ2-7	.	TGTGCCAGCAGGGGGAACAGGGGAGGATACGAGCAGTACTTC	CASRGNRGGYEQYF
.	TRBV7-2	TRBJ2-3	.	TGTGCCAGCAGCTTAGGGAGTAGTGCGGTGGCGCAGTATTTT	CASSLGSSAVAQYF
.	TRBV7-2	TRBJ2-5	.	TGTGCCAGCAGCCCGACGACTTGGGGGGAGACCCAGTACTTC	CASSPTTWGETQYF
few	TRBV7-2	TRBJ2-2	.	TGTGCCAGCAGCTTCACTAGACTTGCCGGGGAGCTGTTTTTT	CASSFTRLAGELFF
.	TRBV2	TRBJ2-4	.	TGTGCCAGCAGTGACGGAGCTATCAGGGGGGGATCCAACATTCAGTACTTC	CASSDGAIRGGSNIQYF
few	TRBV7-8	TRBJ2-7	.	TGTGCTTCACGGAAGCGCCTGGACGGACCTTTTGTCGAGCAGTACTTC	CASRKRLDGPFVEQYF
.	TRBV7-8	TRBJ2-2	.	TGTGCCAGCAGCTTAATCTACCGGGGGGCCACCGGGGAGCTGTTTTTT	CASSLIYRGATGELFF
.	TRBV2	TRBJ1-6	.	TGTGCCAGCATTGTCGCCGGGACGACTAATTCACCCCTCCACTTT	CASIVAGTTNSPLHF
few	TRBV29-1	TRBJ2-2	TRBD2	TGCAGCGTTGAAGATCTGTCGGGGGGGCCAGGCACCGGGGAGCTGTTTTTT	CSVEDLSGGPGTGELFF
few	TRBV3-1	TRBJ2-4	.	TGTGCCAGCAGCCAATGGGAAAACATTCAGTACTTC	CASSQWENIQYF
.	TRBV10-3	TRBJ2-1	.	TGTGCCATCAGTGAGGGTAGTAGCTCCTACAATGAGCAGTTCTTC	CAISEGSSSYNEQFF
.	TRBV20-1	TRBJ2-5	TRBD2	TGCAGTGCTATTAGCGGGGGGTCCACAGAGACCCAGTACTTC	CSAISGGSTETQYF
few	TRBV4-1	TRBJ2-3	TRBD1	TGCGCCAGCGGACAGGGACACCTGAGCACAGATACGCAGTATTTT	CASGQGHLSTDTQYF
few	TRBV20-1	TRBJ1-1	.	TGCAGTGCTAGTGATAGGGCTGAAGCTTTCTTT	CSASDRAEAFF
few	TRBV7-2	TRBJ2-3	.	TGTGCCAGCAGCTCAGACGGGCAAAGCACAGATACGCAGTATTTT	CASSSDGQSTDTQYF
.	TRBV7-9	TRBJ1-4	TRBD1	TGTGCCAGCAGCGTGACAGGGGGATTGGAAAAACTGTTTTTT	CASSVTGGLEKLFF
many	TRBV9	TRBJ1-1	TRBD1	TGTGCCAGCAGCCCCCCGCAGGGGGCTTGGACTGAAGCTTTCTTT	CASSPPQGAWTEAFF
.	TRBV3-1	TRBJ1-2	.	TGTGCCAGCAGCCAAGTCGAAGGGAACTATGGCTACACCTTC	CASSQVEGNYGYTF
.	TRBV3-1	TRBJ2-3	.	TGTGCCAGCAGCCAAGGGGCTAGCCCCCGGACAGATACGCAGTATTTT	CASSQGASPRTDTQYF
once	TRBV7-8	TRBJ2-5	.	TGTGCCAGCAGCTTAGCGAATACAGGGTGGCTCTTC	CASSLANTGWLF
.	TRBV3-1	TRBJ2-5	.	TGTGCCAGCAGCGCACGTGTCTTAGAGACCCAGCACTTC	CASSARVLETQHF
.	TRBV4-1	TRBJ2-1	TRBD2	TGCGCCAGCAGCCAAGATAAGGGACTAGCCCTCTACAATGAGCAGTTCTTC	CASSQDKGLALYNEQFF
few	TRBV6-5	TRBJ2-7	TRBD1	TGTGCCAGCAGTAAAGACAGGGTTGCCTACGAGCAGTACTTC	CASSKDRVAYEQYF
few	TRBV6-2/TRBV6-3	TRBJ2-2	TRBD1	TGTGCCAGCAGCAGGACAGGGGCGAACACCGGGGAGCTGTTTTTT	CASSRTGANTGELFF
.	TRBV12-3/TRBV12-4	TRBJ1-4	.	TGTGCCAGCACCCACCGAACACAGGAAGGAAAACTGTTTTTT	CASTHRTQEGKLFF
.	TRBV20-1	TRBJ2-5	.	TGCAGTGCCCTCAAGGGGGGCCAAGAGACCCAGTACTTC	CSALKGGQETQYF
.	TRBV18	TRBJ1-6	.	TGTGCCAGCGGGACCATTTCACCCCTCCACTTT	CASGTISPLHF
few	TRBV27	TRBJ1-2	.	TGTGCCAGCAGTTTATCGGATGGGTCCATCTATGGCTACACCTTC	CASSLSDGSIYGYTF
.	TRBV10-3	TRBJ2-1	.	TGTGCCCTAAGGGTAGCGAACAATGAGCAGTTCTTC	CALRVANNEQFF
.	TRBV20-1	TRBJ1-1	.	TGCAGTGCTAGGGTGGACAGTCTGAACACTGAAGCTTTCTTT	CSARVDSLNTEAFF
few	TRBV20-1	TRBJ2-6	.	TGCAGTGCTGCCCGAGGGGGCTCTGGGGCCAACGTCCTGACTTTC	CSAARGGSGANVLTF
many	TRBV12-3/TRBV12-4	TRBJ1-4	.	TGTGCCAGCAGTTTACGGATTAATGAAAAACTGTTTTTT	CASSLRINEKLFF
few	TRBV12-3/TRBV12-4	TRBJ2-2	TRBD1	TGTGCCAGCAGTTTTTGGTCCGGGACAGGGGGGCCCGGGGAGCTGTTTTTT	CASSFWSGTGGPGELFF
few	TRBV5-1	TRBJ1-2	.	TGCGCCAGCAGCTTGGACATCGGTGGCTACACCTTC	CASSLDIGGYTF
few	TRBV14	TRBJ2-1	.	TGTGCCAGCAGCGTAGTAAGTGAGCAGTTCTTC	CASSVVSEQFF
once	TRBV12-3/TRBV12-4	TRBJ2-1	TRBD1	TGTGCCAGCAGTCAGTCGGGACAGGGCTCCTACAATGAGCAGTTCTTC	CASSQSGQGSYNEQFF
.	TRBV20-1	TRBJ2-6	.	TGCAGTGCTAGAGCGGGACGAGGCTCTGGGGCCAACGTCCTGACTTTC	CSARAGRGSGANVLTF
.	TRBV20-1	TRBJ1-6	.	TGCAGTGCTGCTGGGGTTAGCTCCTATAATTCACCCCTCCACTTT	CSAAGVSSYNSPLHF
.	TRBV6-5	TRBJ2-5	.	TGTGCCAGCAGTTACTCGACGTACCAAGAGACCCAGTACTTC	CASSYSTYQETQYF
.	TRBV7-2	TRBJ1-1	.	TGTGCCAGCAGCTTAACGGGGGCGCAGACTGAAGCTTTCTTT	CASSLTGAQTEAFF
.	TRBV20-1	TRBJ1-1	TRBD1	TGCAGTGCCCCCCGGGACAGACCCACTGAAGCTTTCTTT	CSAPRDRPTEAFF